A selection of T cell receptor beta chains follows, all from one sample in a study of graft-versus-host responses after intestinal transplantation. This table comes from immunoSEQ multiplex PCR, and its TCRdb copy is limited to in-frame clones, with some not included. The sample shows under 140,000 clones, 85% to 95% of them seen only once. Their antigens remain unidentified. The sequencing here drew on unstimulated CD8+ T cells sorted from spleen or lymph node cells, taken before intestinal transplant. Receptors were obtained from a human donor who received an intestinal transplant. The CDR3 runs from the conserved cysteine through the conserved F or W.

>TRBV6-5|TRBJ2-5
CASSPGLAPSQYF
>TRBV9|TRBJ1-4
CASSAGGGGNEKLFF
>TRBV9|TRBJ2-1
CASSVGGRGEKQFF
>TRBV7-8|TRBJ2-7
CASRLAAYEQYF
>TRBV2|TRBJ2-1
CASRPGTGRYNEQFF
>TRBV7-6|TRBJ1-1
CASSYRVDTEAFF
>TRBV4-1|TRBJ1-2
CASTDRTGNNYGYTF
>TRBV19|TRBJ2-7
CASSMGYEQYF
>TRBV11-2|TRBJ1-3
CASSFDAWLENTIYF
>TRBV4-1|TRBJ2-7
CASSQGRGGEQYF
>TRBV7-8|TRBJ1-1
CASSPEMGKNTEAFF
>TRBV10-3|TRBJ2-7
CAISEVMQRLSYEQYF
>TRBV28|TRBJ2-1
CASSLTAGMNYNEQFF
>TRBV4-2|TRBJ2-7
CASSPGYEQYF
>TRBV11-2|TRBJ2-7
CASSSPLAAYEQYF
>TRBV28|TRBJ2-7
CASRAPTGGVYEQYF
>TRBV7-2|TRBJ1-5
CASSRPLGGNQPQHF
>TRBV5-6|TRBJ2-1
CASSSWDYNEQFF
>TRBV7-9|TRBJ2-4
CASSLPSKNIQYF
>TRBV7-9|TRBJ2-1
CAFGTSGMQFF
>TRBV18|TRBJ1-2
CASSPSGTGFHYGYTF
>TRBV29-1|TRBJ2-1
CSVLGERGYNEQFF
>TRBV28|TRBJ1-2
CASTPTGNDGYTF
>TRBV11-3|TRBJ1-1
CASSTRQGPRGNTEAFF
>TRBV5-5|TRBJ2-7
CASSLGDGGEQYF
>TRBV28|TRBJ1-5
CASSFLQKNQPQHF
>TRBV9|TRBJ1-2
CASSGDRLSGYTF
>TRBV28|TRBJ2-2
CASRLVTNTGELFF
>TRBV4-1|TRBJ2-5
CASSQEGRSWLQETQYF
>TRBV6-1|TRBJ2-7
CASYAYEQYF
>TRBV19|TRBJ1-2
CASSIGDSTNYGYTF
>TRBV9|TRBJ2-5
CASSQSGTRAETQYF
>TRBV18|TRBJ2-1
CASSPPLRRSGTYNEQFF
>TRBV7-6|TRBJ2-1
CASSAKTGGDGPSSYNEQFF